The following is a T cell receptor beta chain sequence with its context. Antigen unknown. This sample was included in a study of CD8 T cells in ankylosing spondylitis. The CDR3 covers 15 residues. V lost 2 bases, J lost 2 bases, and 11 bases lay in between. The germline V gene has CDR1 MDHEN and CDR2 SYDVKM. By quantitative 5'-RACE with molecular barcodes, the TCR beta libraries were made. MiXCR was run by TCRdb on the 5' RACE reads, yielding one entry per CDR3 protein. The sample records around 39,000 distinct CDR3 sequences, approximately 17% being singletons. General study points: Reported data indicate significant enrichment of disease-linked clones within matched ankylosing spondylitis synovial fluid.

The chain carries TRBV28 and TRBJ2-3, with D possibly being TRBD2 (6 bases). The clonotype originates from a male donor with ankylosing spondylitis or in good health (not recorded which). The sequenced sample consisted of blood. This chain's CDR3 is CASSLGGTFTDTQYF. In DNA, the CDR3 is TGTGCCAGCAGTTTAGGCGGGACTTTCACAGATACGCAGTATTTT. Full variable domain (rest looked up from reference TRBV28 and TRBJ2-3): DVKVTQSSRYLVKRTGEKVFLECVQDMDHENMFWYRQDPGLGLRLIYFSYDVKMKEKGDIPEGYSVSREKKERFSLILESASTNQTSMYLCASSLGGTFTDTQYFGPGTRLTVL.